This T cell receptor beta chain was retrieved from a study of blood T cell repertoires in COVID-19. This clone was observed a handful of times. Generated by immunoSEQ multiplex PCR, the TCRdb table keeps only in-frame clones and is missing some. The table shows about 74,000 clones, with roughly 84% occurring only once. The CDR3 runs to 17 residues. CDR1 and CDR2 from the germline V gene are LGHNA and YSLEER. Deletions cut 0 bases from V and 10 bases from J, with 23 bases between. This sequence originates from a woman older than 75 with active or convalescent COVID-19. This chain uses TRBV4-3 with TRBJ2-3; D is possibly TRBD2 (6 bases). The specimen sequenced was peripheral blood. CDR3 sequence reads: CASSQDRGIAAFRAQYF. Written as DNA, the CDR3 is TGCGCCAGCAGCCAAGATCGGGGAATAGCGGCATTTAGGGCGCAGTATTTT.